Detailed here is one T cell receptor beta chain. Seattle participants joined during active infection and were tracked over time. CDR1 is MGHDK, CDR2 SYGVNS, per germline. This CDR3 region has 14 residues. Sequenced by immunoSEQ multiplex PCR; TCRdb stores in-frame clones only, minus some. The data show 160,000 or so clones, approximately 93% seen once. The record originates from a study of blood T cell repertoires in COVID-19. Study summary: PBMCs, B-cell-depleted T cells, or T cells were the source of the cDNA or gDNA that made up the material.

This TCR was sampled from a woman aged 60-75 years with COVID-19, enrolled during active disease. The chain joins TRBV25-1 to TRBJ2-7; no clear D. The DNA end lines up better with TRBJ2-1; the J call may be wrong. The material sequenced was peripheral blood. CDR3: CASSDQGRDNEQFF. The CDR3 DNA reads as TGTGCCAGCAGTGACCAAGGCCGGGACAATGAGCAGTTCTTC.